The following is a TCR beta chain sequence with its context. This entry belongs to a study of blood T cells in healthy people across ages. Study at large: Capture via template switching afforded approximately one barcoded beta molecule per two T cells.

The individuals who served as donors were healthy Caucasians living in Russia, aged roughly 6 to 90. Roughly 10 milliliters of peripheral blood were drawn from each donor. Germline loops: CDR1 SGHRS, CDR2 YFSETQ. The CDR3 runs 16 residues. J gave up 2 bases and V 4 bases, and 7 bases lay outside the gene matches. Primed by a sample-barcoded 5' primer and a J-beta primer mix, a second PCR proceeded for 7 to 11 cycles. Each CDR3 protein gets one entry after TCRdb re-called the 5' RACE reads with MiXCR. Of around 1,600,000 distinct CDR3 sequences listed, about 42% were seen once; the top ten hold roughly 3.7%.

V usage is TRBV5-1 and J usage is TRBJ2-5, with 11 bases that match TRBD1. The clonotype comes from a woman aged 18 to 35 in good health. Sequencing was performed on blood. CDR3 DNA sequence: TGCGCCAGCAGCCCGGCTGGGACAGGGGGACAAGAGACCCAGTACTTC. Its protein product is CASSPAGTGGQETQYF.